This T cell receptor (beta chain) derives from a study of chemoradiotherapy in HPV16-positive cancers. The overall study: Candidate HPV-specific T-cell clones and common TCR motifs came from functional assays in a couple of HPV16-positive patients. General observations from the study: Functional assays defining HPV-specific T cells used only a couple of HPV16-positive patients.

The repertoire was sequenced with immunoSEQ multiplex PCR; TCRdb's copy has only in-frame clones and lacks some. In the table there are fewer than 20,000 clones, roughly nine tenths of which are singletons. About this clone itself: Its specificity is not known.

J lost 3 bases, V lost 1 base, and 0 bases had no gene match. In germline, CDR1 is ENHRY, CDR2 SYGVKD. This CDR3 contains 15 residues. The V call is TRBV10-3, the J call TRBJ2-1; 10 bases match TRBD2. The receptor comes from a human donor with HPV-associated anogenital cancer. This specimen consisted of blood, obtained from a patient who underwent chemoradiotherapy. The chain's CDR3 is CAISEWTSGYNEQFF. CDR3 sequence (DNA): TGTGCCATCAGTGAGTGGACTAGCGGCTACAATGAGCAGTTCTTC.